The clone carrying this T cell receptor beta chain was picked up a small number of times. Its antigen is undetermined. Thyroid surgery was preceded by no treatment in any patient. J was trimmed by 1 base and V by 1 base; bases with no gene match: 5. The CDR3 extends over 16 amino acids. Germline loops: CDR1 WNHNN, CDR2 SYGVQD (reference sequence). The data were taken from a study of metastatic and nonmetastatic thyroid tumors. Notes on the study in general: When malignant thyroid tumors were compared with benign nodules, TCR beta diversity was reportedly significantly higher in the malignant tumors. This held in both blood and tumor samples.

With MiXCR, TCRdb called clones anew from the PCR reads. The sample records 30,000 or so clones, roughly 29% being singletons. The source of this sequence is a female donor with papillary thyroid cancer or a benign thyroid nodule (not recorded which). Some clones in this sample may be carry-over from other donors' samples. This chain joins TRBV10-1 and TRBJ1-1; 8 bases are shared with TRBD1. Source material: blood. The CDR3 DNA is TGCGCCAGCAGTGAGTATAGGACAGGGTCGAACACTGAAGCTTTCTTT. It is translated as CASSEYRTGSNTEAFF.